The 11 T cell receptor beta chains below all came from one sample that was sequenced in a study of T cells in Graves' hyperthyroidism and ophthalmopathy. Amplification targeted TCR beta CDR3 regions from RNA transcripts. The HTBI set primed first-round TCR CDR3 RT-PCR. One entry per CDR3 protein, called by TCRdb with MiXCR from the multiplex PCR reads. The sample lists about 380,000 distinct CDR3 sequences, less than 20% occurring once. The sequencing sample was made of blood. All receptors come from a man between 18 and 35 years old with Graves' ophthalmopathy.

The rearrangement joins TRBV7-2 to TRBJ1-4; perhaps TRBD1 as D (5 bases). The germline gives CDR1 SGHTA, CDR2 FQGNSA. CDR3 size: 16 residues. Trimming took 2 bases from V and 8 from J, leaving 18 bases between them. This CDR3 is CASSLWFSREGEKLFF. In DNA form, the CDR3 reads TGTGCCAGCAGCTTATGGTTTTCCAGGGAGGGGGAAAAACTGTTTTTT. Drawing the rest from reference TRBV7-2 and TRBJ1-4, the complete variable domain is GAGVSQSPSNKVTEKGKDVELRCDPISGHTALYWYRQSLGQGLEFLIYFQGNSAPDKSGLPSDRFSAERTGGSVSTLTIQRTQQEDSAVYLCASSLWFSREGEKLFFGSGTQLSVL.

This clonotype occurred a few times. This chain links TRBV9 with TRBJ2-7, with 11 bases identical to TRBD1. The length of the CDR3 is 14 residues. Germline V lookup: CDR1 SGDLS, CDR2 YYNGEE. V dropped 4 bases and J dropped 7; count of bases not matched to a gene: 7. This chain's CDR3 is CASSPGQGAREQYF. DNA for the CDR3: TGTGCCAGCAGCCCTGGACAGGGGGCAAGGGAGCAGTACTTC.

This clonotype was seen ten or more times. The CDR3 bases are TGTGCCAGCAGCGTCAGGGAAGGTCGCACTGAAGCTTTCTTT. Translation: CASSVREGRTEAFF. The chain is built from TRBV28 and TRBJ1-1; possibly TRBD1 for D (5 bases). This CDR3 has 14 residues. Per the germline V gene, CDR1 is MDHEN and CDR2 is SYDVKM. V was trimmed by 6 bases and J by 4 bases, leaving 15 bases between them.

This sequence joins TRBV9 and TRBJ2-2; the D is unclear. V gave up 0 bases and J gave up 4 bases, with 7 bases separating them. CDR1 SGDLS and CDR2 YYNGEE come from the germline V gene. CDR3 length equals 14 residues. The CDR3 nucleotides are TGTGCCAGCAGCGTAGAAGTTGTCACCGGGGAGCTGTTTTTT. Translated, it gives CASSVEVVTGELFF. Supplemented by reference TRBV9 and TRBJ2-2, the full variable domain reads DSGVTQTPKHLITATGQRVTLRCSPRSGDLSVYWYQQSLDQGLQFLIQYYNGEERAKGNILERFSAQQFPDLHSELNLSSLELGDSALYFCASSVEVVTGELFFGEGSRLTVL.

This clonotype was seen a handful of times. The chain couples TRBV6-1 to TRBJ1-5; 7 nucleotides agree with TRBD1. This CDR3 has 13 residues. Germline CDR1 is MNHNS and CDR2 is SASEGT. V was clipped by 7 bases and J by 5 bases; unmatched bases: 5. As DNA, the CDR3 is TGTGCCAGCAACCGACAGGGAGATCAGCCCCAGCATTTT. It translates to CASNRQGDQPQHF.

This rearrangement joins TRBV19 to TRBJ1-2, with TRBD1 matching over 7 bases. This CDR3 comprises 14 residues. Unmatched junction bases numbered 2, after V lost 3 bases and J lost 1 base. Germline lookup yields CDR1 LNHDA and CDR2 SQIVND (reference sequence). This CDR3 is CASSMQGVNYGYTF. The CDR3 DNA reads as TGTGCCAGTAGTATGCAGGGGGTTAACTATGGCTACACCTTC.

The sample holds many counts of this clonotype. The rearrangement uses TRBV24-1 and TRBJ1-1; D ambiguous. The V end was cut by 3 bases, the J end by 0 bases, with 7 bases between. The CDR3 is 14 residues long. The germline V gene has CDR1 KGHDR and CDR2 SFDVKD. The chain's CDR3 is CATSDDGVNTEAFF. CDR3 bases: TGTGCCACCAGTGATGACGGTGTGAACACTGAAGCTTTCTTT.

This clonotype was counted ten times or more. The rearrangement uses TRBV20-1 and TRBJ1-5; 8 positions match TRBD1. V shed 3 bases, J shed 2 bases, and the junction held 6 bases outside the gene matches. The CDR3 extends over 15 amino acids. Germline V lookup: CDR1 DFQATT, CDR2 SNEGSKA (reference sequence). The CDR3 DNA reads TGCAGTGCTAGGACAGGGGAGGCTCGCAATCAGCCCCAGCATTTT. Protein sequence: CSARTGEARNQPQHF.

A single count supports this clonotype. This rearrangement joins TRBV9 to TRBJ2-5, with 9 bases that match TRBD2. Germline-derived CDR1 and CDR2 are SGDLS and YYNGEE. V was pared by 4 bases and J by 5 bases, with 9 bases of the junction left unmatched. This CDR3 is built from 15 residues. CDR3 DNA: TGTGCCAGCAGCATGTCGGGACTAGCCATTGAGACCCAGTACTTC. This codes for CASSMSGLAIETQYF.

This clonotype was detected ten times or more. V usage is TRBV7-3 and J usage is TRBJ2-1, with D perhaps TRBD2 (6 bases). The CDR3 runs to 16 residues. V lost 2 bases to trimming and J lost 0 bases, with 11 bases between them. Germline CDR1 and CDR2: SGHTA and FQGTGA. The CDR3 sequence: CASSLDGGSSYNEQFF. CDR3 in DNA: TGTGCCAGCAGCTTAGACGGGGGAAGCTCCTACAATGAGCAGTTCTTC.

In this sample, this clonotype turned up many times. This chain's CDR3 is CASSLDRSNEKLFF. The CDR3 DNA follows: TGTGCCAGCAGCTTAGACAGGAGCAATGAAAAACTGTTTTTT. The chain couples TRBV5-8 to TRBJ1-4; possible D gene TRBD1, 6 bases. The CDR3 runs to 14 residues. Germline V lookup: CDR1 SGHTS, CDR2 YDEGEE. V lost 2 bases to trimming and J lost 5 bases, with 10 bases between them.